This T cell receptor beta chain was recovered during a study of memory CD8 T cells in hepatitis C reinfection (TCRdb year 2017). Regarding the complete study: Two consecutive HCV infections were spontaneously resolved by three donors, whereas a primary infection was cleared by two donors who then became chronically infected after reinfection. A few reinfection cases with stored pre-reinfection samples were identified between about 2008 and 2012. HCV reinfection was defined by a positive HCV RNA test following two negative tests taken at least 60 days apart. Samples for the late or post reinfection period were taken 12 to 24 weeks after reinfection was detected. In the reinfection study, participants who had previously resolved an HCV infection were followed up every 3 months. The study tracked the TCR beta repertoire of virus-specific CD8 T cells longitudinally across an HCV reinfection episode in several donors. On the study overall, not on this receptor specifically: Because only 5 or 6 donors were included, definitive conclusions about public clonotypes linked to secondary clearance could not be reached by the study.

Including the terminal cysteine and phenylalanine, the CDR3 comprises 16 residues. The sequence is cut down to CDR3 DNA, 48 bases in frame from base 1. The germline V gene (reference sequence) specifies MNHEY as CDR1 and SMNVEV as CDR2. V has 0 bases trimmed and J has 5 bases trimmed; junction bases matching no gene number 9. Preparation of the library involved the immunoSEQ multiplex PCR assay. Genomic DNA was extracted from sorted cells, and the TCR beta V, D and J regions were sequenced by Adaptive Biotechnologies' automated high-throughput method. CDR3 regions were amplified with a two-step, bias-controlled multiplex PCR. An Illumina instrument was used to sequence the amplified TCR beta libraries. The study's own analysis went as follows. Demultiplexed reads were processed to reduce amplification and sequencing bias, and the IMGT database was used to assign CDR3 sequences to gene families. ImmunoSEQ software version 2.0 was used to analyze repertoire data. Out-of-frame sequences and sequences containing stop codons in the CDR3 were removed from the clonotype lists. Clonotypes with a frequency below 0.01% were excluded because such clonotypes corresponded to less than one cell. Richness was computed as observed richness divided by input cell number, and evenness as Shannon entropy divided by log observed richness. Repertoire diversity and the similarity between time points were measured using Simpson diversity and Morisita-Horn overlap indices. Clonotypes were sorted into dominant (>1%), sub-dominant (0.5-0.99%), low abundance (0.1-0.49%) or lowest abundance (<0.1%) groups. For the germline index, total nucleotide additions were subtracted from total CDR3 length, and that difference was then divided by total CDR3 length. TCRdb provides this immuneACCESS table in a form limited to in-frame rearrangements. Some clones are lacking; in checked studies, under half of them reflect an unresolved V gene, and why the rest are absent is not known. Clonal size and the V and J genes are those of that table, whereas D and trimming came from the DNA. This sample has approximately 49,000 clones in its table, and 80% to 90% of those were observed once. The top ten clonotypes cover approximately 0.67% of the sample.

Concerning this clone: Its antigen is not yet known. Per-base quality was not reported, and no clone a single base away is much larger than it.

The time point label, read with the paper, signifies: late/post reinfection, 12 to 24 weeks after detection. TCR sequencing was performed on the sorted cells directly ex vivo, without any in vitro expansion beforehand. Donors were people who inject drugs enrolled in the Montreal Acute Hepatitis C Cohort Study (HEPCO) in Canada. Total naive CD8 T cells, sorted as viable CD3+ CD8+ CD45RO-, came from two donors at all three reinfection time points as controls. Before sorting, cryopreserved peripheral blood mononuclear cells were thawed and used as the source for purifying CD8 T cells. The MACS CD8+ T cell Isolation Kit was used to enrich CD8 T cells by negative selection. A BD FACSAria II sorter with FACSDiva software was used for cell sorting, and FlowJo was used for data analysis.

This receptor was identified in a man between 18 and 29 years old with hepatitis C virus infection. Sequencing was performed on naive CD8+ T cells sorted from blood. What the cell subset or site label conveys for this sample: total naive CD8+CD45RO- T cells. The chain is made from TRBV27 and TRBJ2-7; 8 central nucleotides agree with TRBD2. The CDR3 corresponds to CASSLSSGGILDEQYF. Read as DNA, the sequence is TGTGCCAGCAGTTTATCAAGCGGGGGCATTTTGGACGAGCAGTACTTC.